These 8 T cell receptor beta chains were sequenced from one sample in a study of blood T cell repertoires in COVID-19. Clones were sequenced by immunoSEQ multiplex PCR, and TCRdb holds only the in-frame ones, with some missing. This table holds about 470,000 clones, about nine tenths found once. Sequenced: PBMCs or T cells enriched from blood (not recorded which). The receptor set was obtained from a woman younger than 30 who had recovered from COVID-19.

The gene calls are TRBV6-6 and TRBJ1-2; tentative D call: TRBD1 (6 bases). Trimming stripped 6 bases from V and 4 bases from J, with 12 bases between. The V gene's germline CDR1 is MNHNY and CDR2 SVGAGI (reference sequence). CDR3 length equals 13 residues. The CDR3 DNA reads as TGTGCCAGCAGCCCCACAGGGAGCTATGGCTACACCTTC. It translates to CASSPTGSYGYTF.

The chain combines TRBV7-8 with TRBJ1-3; D possibly corresponds to TRBD1 (6 bases). CDR1 SGHVS and CDR2 FQNEAQ come from the germline V gene. CDR3 size: 14 residues. Trimming removed 4 bases from V and 6 bases from J, with 13 bases in between. CDR3 DNA sequence: TGTGCCAGCAGCTACCGGGACAAGTCAAACACCATATATTTT. It yields the protein CASSYRDKSNTIYF.

The J gene is TRBJ2-1, the V gene TRBV12-3 or TRBV12-4, with D possibly TRBD1 on 5 matching bases. With 6 bases removed from V and 7 bases from J, the gap between germline ends came to 7 bases. This CDR3 contains 11 residues. The CDR3, as DNA: TGTGCCAGCAGGGGGCGAAATGAGCAGTTCTTC. It translates to CASRGRNEQFF.

The chain combines TRBV5-1 with TRBJ2-1; no reliable D call. Germline lookup yields CDR1 SGHRS and CDR2 YFSETQ. The CDR3 is 13 amino acids. V lost 0 bases, J lost 4 bases, and 5 bases lay in between. CDR3: CASSLGVYNEQFF. Written as DNA, the CDR3 is TGCGCCAGCAGCTTGGGAGTATACAATGAGCAGTTCTTC.

This clone was counted only a few times. The gene calls are TRBV19 and TRBJ1-1; D remains ambiguous. The CDR3 covers 14 residues. V lost 4 bases and J 10 bases, leaving 19 bases between the germline ends. Germline values: CDR1 LNHDA, CDR2 SQIVND (reference sequence). In DNA, the CDR3 is TGTGCCAGTAGTACGCTGGCACCCGAAAATGGAGCTTTCTTT. The encoded protein is CASSTLAPENGAFF.

The chain is built from TRBV27 and TRBJ1-6, with no clear D. This CDR3 region has 12 residues. The V gene's germline CDR1 is MNHEY and CDR2 SMNVEV (reference sequence). V was cut by 3 bases and J by 7 bases, with 4 bases left in between. CDR3 amino acids: CASSFTNSPLHF. The DNA of the CDR3 is TGTGCCAGCAGTTTTACAAATTCACCCCTCCACTTT.

V usage is TRBV5-1 and J usage is TRBJ2-7; TRBD1 is a possible D gene (6 bases). CDR3 length equals 13 residues. Trimming pared 4 bases from V and 5 bases from J, leaving 13 bases between. CDR1 and CDR2 (germline): SGHRS, YFSETQ. The CDR3 reads CASSPRQDNEQYF. CDR3 in DNA: TGCGCCAGCAGCCCAAGACAGGACAACGAGCAGTACTTC.

This clone has just a few counts. The chain is built from TRBV6-4 and TRBJ2-3, with D perhaps matching TRBD1 (6 bases). Looked up from germline, CDR1 is MRHNA and CDR2 is SNTAGT. V was pared by 3 bases and J by 2 bases, with 12 bases between. The length of the CDR3 is 15 residues. In nucleotides, the CDR3 is TGTGCCAGCAGTGAAGGGGGACAACCCACAGATACGCAGTATTTT. This encodes CASSEGGQPTDTQYF.